The entry below gives a single T cell receptor beta chain sequence along with its context. No antigen is known for it. No quality values exist for individual bases; no much larger clone is one base distant. This sample is part of a study of graft-versus-host responses after intestinal transplantation (dated by TCRdb to 2020 to 2023). Study-wide context: The transplants that recipients got were multivisceral, liver-intestinal, or isolated intestinal. All recipients received anti-thymocyte globulin induction followed by maintenance tacrolimus and steroids for 3 to 4 years. Graft-versus-host and host-versus-graft alloreactive T cell clones were tracked in the graft, circulation and bone marrow after intestinal transplantation using bulk TCR-beta CDR3 sequencing. Alloreactive clones were identified by sequencing pre-transplant mixed lymphocyte reaction products and comparing these products with unstimulated pre-transplant donor and recipient T cells. A cohort of about 26 intestinal transplant recipients, including one retransplant, was enrolled, and a few patients lacking pretransplant specimens were excluded. Donor T cell macrochimerism was defined as a peak of at least 4% donor T cells among recipient peripheral blood mononuclear cells. Samples from a few later patients were sequenced in-house on an Illumina MiSeq with MiXCR processing rather than by the commercial service. General conclusions and limits of the study: In the allografts of patients with donor T cell macrochimerism, GvH to HvG T cell clonal ratios were high. GvH clones were detected in recipient bone marrow, and some appeared earlier in ileal mucosa or blood, consistent with an intestinal mucosal origin. The relatively low number and heterogeneity of intestinal transplant patients limited the conclusions. Early after transplant, declines in HvG clones were associated with peak levels of circulating GvH clones.

Library preparation was by the immunoSEQ multiplex PCR assay. For most patients, genomic DNA was isolated with the Qiagen DNeasy Blood and Tissue Kit and shipped frozen to Adaptive Biotechnologies for TCR sequencing. High-throughput TCR-beta CDR3 sequencing of genomic DNA from most patients was performed by Adaptive Biotechnologies. On the study's bioinformatics: Adaptive's ImmunoSEQ software supplied the TCR sequencing data for around 17 patients, while MiXCR and VDJtools were used to process a few other patients. To correct CD4 versus CD8 sorting errors, sequences present in both subsets at a frequency ratio below 5:1 were removed. Because the origin of CDR3 nucleotide sequences shared between donor and recipient could not be assigned, those sequences were removed. To be classed as alloreactive, a clone needed at least 2-fold expansion over unstimulated cells and a minimum CFSE-low frequency of 0.002% (template counts) or 0.001% (read counts). Clones detected in sequenced pre-transplant spleen, lymph node, or MLR CFSE-low populations of the donor or recipient were defined as mappable. The cumulative frequency of alloreactive clones was calculated as a percentage of all sequences, weighted by copy number. TCRdb carries this immuneACCESS record with in-frame sequences only. Its versions omit some clonotypes, under half of them owing to an unresolved V gene in the studies checked, with the rest unexplained. V, J and clone size were drawn from that table, and D and trimming were deduced from the DNA. The sample contains about 130,000 clones, about nine tenths of them found a single time. The ten biggest clones cover roughly 0.19% of the sample.

Interpreted using the paper, the time point label stands for: cells obtained before transplantation from donor or recipient. CD3+CD4+ and CD3+CD8+ populations were FACS-sorted from unstimulated pre-transplant donor and recipient cells taken from spleen or lymph nodes. Based on the germline V gene (reference sequence), the CDR1 and CDR2 sequences are GTSNPN and SVGIG. The CDR3 starts with the cysteine, ends with the phenylalanine, and has 13 residues. The CDR3 DNA has 39 bases and is translated from base 1. Trimming takes 7 bases off V and 4 bases off J; junction bases not matched to a gene: 9. The clonotype was recovered from a human donor who received an intestinal transplant. The chain uses TRBV30 and TRBJ1-2; 7 nucleotides in the junction match TRBD1. The starting material was unstimulated CD4+ T cells sorted from spleen or lymph node cells, obtained before intestinal transplant. In nucleotides, the sequence is TGTGCCTTCGATACAGGGGCTTTCTATGGCTACACCTTC. Its coded protein is CAFDTGAFYGYTF.